This TCR beta chain was identified in a study of T cell repertoires in cytomegalovirus infection. Study outcomes and limitations: In two of eight donors, the top clonotype was HLA-C-restricted CMV-specific.

V dropped 3 bases and J dropped 4 bases, with 13 bases sitting between them. Looked up from germline, CDR1 is SGHTA and CDR2 is FQGNSA. The CDR3 length is 14 residues. In regard to this clonotype: Its matching antigen is unknown.

Via MiXCR, TCRdb re-called the reads, giving one row per CDR3 protein. The repertoire consists of approximately 300,000 distinct CDR3 sequences, with 25% to 35% occurring once and the leading ten covering around 18%. The rearrangement joins TRBV7-2 to TRBJ2-7; maybe TRBD1 (6 bases). This TCR came from a human donor in good health (CMV status not recorded). Some clones in this sample may be carry-over from other donors' samples. Sequences were derived from cultured PBMCs, sampled from culture after CMV antigen stimulation. CDR3 sequence (DNA): TGTGCCAGCAGCTTCACAGGGTCTCTGTACGAGCAGTACTTC. It encodes CASSFTGSLYEQYF.